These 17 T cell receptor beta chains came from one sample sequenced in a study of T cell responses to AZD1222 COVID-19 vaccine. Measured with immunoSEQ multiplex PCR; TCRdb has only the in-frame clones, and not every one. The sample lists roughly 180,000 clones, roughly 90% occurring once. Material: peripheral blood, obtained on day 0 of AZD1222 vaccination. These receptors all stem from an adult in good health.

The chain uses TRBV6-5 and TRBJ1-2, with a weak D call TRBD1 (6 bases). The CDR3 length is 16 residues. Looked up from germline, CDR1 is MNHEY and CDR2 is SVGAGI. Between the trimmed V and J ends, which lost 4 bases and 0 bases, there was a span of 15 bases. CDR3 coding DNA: TGTGCCAGCAGTTCAATGTGGACAGATTCTAACTATGGCTACACCTTC. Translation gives CASSSMWTDSNYGYTF.

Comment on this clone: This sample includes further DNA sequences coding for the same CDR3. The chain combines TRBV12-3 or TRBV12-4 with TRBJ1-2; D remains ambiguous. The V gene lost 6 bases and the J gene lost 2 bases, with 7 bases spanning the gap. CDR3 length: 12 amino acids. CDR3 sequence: CASRGRNYGYTF. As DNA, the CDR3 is TGTGCCAGCAGAGGGAGAAACTATGGCTACACCTTC.

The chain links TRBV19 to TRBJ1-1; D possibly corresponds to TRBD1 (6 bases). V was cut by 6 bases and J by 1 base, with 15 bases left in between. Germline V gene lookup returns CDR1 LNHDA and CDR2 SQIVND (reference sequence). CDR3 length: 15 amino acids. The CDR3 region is CASRWGSDRNTEAFF. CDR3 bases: TGTGCCAGTAGATGGGGTTCGGACAGGAACACTGAAGCTTTCTTT. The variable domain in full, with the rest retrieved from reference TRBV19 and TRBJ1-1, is DGGITQSPKYLFRKEGQNVTLSCEQNLNHDAMYWYRQDPGQGLRLIYYSQIVNDFQKGDIAEGYSVSREKKESFPLTVTSAQKNPTAFYLCASRWGSDRNTEAFFGQGTRLTVV.

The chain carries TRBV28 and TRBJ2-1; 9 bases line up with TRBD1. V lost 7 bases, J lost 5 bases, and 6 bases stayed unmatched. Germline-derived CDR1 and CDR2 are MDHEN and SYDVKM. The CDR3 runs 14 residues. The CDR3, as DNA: TGTGCCAGCATTACCGGGACAGGGAACAATGAGCAGTTCTTC. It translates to CASITGTGNNEQFF.

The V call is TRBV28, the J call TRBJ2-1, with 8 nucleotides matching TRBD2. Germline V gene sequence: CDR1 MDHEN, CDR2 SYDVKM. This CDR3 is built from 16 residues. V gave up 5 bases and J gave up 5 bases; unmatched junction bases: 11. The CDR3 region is CASSPTGSGRNNEQFF. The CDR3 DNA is TGTGCCAGCAGTCCCACGGGAAGCGGGAGAAACAATGAGCAGTTCTTC.

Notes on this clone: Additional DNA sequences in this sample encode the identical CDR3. CDR3 sequence reads: CASSLLAGGPGEQYF. The CDR3 DNA reads as TGTGCCAGCAGCCTATTAGCGGGAGGCCCCGGCGAGCAGTACTTC. This chain joins TRBV3-1 (or the pseudogene TRBV3-2) and TRBJ2-7; 10 bases align to TRBD2. CDR3 length: 15 amino acids. The V and J ends lost 4 bases and 6 bases, in that order; junction bases with no gene match: 9. CDR1 is LGHDT, CDR2 YNNKEL, per germline (reference sequence).

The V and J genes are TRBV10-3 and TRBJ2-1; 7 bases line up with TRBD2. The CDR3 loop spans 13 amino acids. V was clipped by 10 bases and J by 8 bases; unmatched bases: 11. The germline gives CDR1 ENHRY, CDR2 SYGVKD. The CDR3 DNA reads TGTGCCAGCCGGGACTACTCCTTCGATGAGCAGTTCTTC. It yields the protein CASRDYSFDEQFF.

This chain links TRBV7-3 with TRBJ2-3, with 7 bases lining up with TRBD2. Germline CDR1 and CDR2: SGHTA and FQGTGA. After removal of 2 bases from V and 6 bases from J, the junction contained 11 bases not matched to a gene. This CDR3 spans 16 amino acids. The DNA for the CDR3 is TGTGCCAGCAGCTTAGGTTACGGCGGGAGTACGGATACGCAGTATTTT. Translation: CASSLGYGGSTDTQYF.

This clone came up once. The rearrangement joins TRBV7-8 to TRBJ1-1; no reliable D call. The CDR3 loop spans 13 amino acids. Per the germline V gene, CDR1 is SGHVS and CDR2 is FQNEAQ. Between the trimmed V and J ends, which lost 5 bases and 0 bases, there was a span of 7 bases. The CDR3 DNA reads TGTGCCAGCAGCGTAGGGATGAACACTGAAGCTTTCTTT. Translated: CASSVGMNTEAFF.

The CDR3 nucleotides are TGTGCCACCAGCAGAGCAGGGACAGTCCAAGAGACCCAGTACTTC. Amino acids: CATSRAGTVQETQYF. The chain combines TRBV15 with TRBJ2-5, with TRBD1 matching over 7 bases. This CDR3 comprises 15 residues. Germline-derived CDR1 and CDR2 are LNHNV and YYDKDF (reference sequence). The trim removed 1 base at V and 1 base at J, leaving 3 bases unmatched.

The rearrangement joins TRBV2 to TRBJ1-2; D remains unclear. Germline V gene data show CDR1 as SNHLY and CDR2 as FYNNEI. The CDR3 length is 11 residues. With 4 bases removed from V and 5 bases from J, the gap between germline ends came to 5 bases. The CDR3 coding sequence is TGTGCCAGCAGTGTAGGGTATGGCTACACCTTC. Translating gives CASSVGYGYTF. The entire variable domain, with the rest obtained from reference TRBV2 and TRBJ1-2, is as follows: EPEVTQTPSHQVTQMGQEVILRCVPISNHLYFYWYRQILGQKVEFLVSFYNNEISEKSEIFDDQFSVERPDGSNFTLKIRSTKLEDSAMYFCASSVGYGYTFGSGTRLTVV.

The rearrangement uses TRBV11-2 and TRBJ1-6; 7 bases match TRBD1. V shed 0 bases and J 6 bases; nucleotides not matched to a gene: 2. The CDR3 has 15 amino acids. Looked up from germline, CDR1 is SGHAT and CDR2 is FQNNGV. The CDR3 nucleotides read TGTGCCAGCAGCTTAGAGGGACAGCTTAATTCACCCCTCCACTTT. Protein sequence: CASSLEGQLNSPLHF.

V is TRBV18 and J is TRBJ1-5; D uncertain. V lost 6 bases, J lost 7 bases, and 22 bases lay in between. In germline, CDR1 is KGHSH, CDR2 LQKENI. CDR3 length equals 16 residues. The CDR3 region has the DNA TGTGCCAGCTCGTATTTTGAGGGTGGGCGCGGACAGCCCCAGCATTTT. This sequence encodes CASSYFEGGRGQPQHF.

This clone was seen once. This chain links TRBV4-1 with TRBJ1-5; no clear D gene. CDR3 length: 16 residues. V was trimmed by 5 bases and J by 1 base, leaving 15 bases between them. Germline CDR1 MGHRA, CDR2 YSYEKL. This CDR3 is CASSAAGEISNQPQHF. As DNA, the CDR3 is TGCGCCAGCAGCGCGGCAGGCGAAATCAGCAATCAGCCCCAGCATTTT.

CDR3 sequence (DNA): TGCGCCAGCAGCCATAACCCCGAGGGCCCCTACGAGCAGTACTTC. It translates to CASSHNPEGPYEQYF. The chain recombines TRBV4-1 with TRBJ2-7; D is perhaps TRBD2 (5 bases). Germline V gene lookup returns CDR1 MGHRA and CDR2 YSYEKL. With 3 bases removed from V and 2 bases from J, the gap between germline ends came to 14 bases. This CDR3 contains 15 residues.

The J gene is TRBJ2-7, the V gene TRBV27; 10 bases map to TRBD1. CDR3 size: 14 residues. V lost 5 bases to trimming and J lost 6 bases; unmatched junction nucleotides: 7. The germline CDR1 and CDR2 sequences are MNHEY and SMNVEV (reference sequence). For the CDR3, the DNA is TGTGCCAGCAGTAACCGGGACAGGGGTCTCGAGCAGTACTTC. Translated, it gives CASSNRDRGLEQYF.

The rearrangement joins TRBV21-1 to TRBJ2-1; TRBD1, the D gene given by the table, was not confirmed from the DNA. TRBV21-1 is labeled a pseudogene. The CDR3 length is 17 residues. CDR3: CASSNTTGEATYNEQFF. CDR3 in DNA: TGTGCCAGCAGCAACACCACAGGGGAGGCAACCTACAATGAGCAGTTCTTC.